One TCR beta chain is described in this entry. The germline V gene encodes CDR1 MDHEN and CDR2 SYDVKM. Trimming pared 3 bases from V and 7 bases from J, leaving 16 bases between. The CDR3 spans 14 residues. The entry originates in a study of blood T cell repertoires in COVID-19. Study overall: The United States, Italy and Spain supplied acute and convalescent COVID-19 samples. Sample material is recorded as cDNA or gDNA derived from T cells, B-cell-depleted T cells, or PBMCs.

TCRdb's table, derived via immunoSEQ multiplex PCR, lists solely in-frame clones and lacks some. Of roughly 83,000 clones listed, 86% are singletons. This TCR was recovered from a man in his fifties with active COVID-19. The sample comprised peripheral blood. The gene calls are TRBV28 and TRBJ2-7, with D maybe TRBD2 (6 bases). CDR3 sequence reads: CASSFPFSEGEQYF. As DNA, the CDR3 is TGTGCCAGCAGTTTCCCATTTTCGGAGGGGGAGCAGTACTTC.